This T cell receptor (beta chain) was recovered during a study of T cells in Graves' hyperthyroidism and ophthalmopathy. The TCR beta CDR3 regions underwent amplification using RNA transcripts as the source. Carried out on the TCR CDR3, a first-round RT-PCR used the HTBI primer set. TCRdb recomputed calls from the multiplex PCR reads with MiXCR, one row per CDR3 protein. The data contain 350,000 to 400,000 distinct CDR3 sequences, about 14% of them singletons. The CDR3 spans 14 residues. Deletions cut 7 bases from V and 6 bases from J, with 20 bases between. In germline, CDR1 is SQVTM, CDR2 ANQGSEA. The TCR was taken from a woman aged 55-75 years with Graves' hyperthyroidism. The V gene is TRBV29-1, the J gene TRBJ2-3, with a tentative D call TRBD2 (6 bases). The source material was blood. The CDR3 DNA follows: TGCAGCGCCAAAAAGGAGGGAATGCGGGATACGCAGTATTTT. It encodes CSAKKEGMRDTQYF.